Listed here are 18 T cell receptor beta chains from one sample, sequenced in a study of cytomegalovirus exposure and HLA in healthy donors. Amplification used 60 Vbeta primers and 13 Jbeta primers. This table comes from immunoSEQ multiplex PCR, and its TCRdb copy is limited to in-frame clones, with some not included. This sample has about 160,000 clones, with roughly 80% found just once. The material sequenced was PBMCs. These receptors were obtained from a woman younger than 45 in good health and CMV-seronegative.

This chain uses TRBV19 with TRBJ2-5; 8 nucleotides align to TRBD2. CDR1 is LNHDA and CDR2 is SQIVND in the germline V gene (reference sequence). The CDR3 is 15 residues long. The V gene end was trimmed by 5 bases and the J gene end by 5 bases; junction bases not matched to a gene: 10. CDR3 protein: CASSVSGGAGETQYF. DNA for the CDR3: TGTGCCAGTAGTGTCTCCGGGGGGGCCGGGGAGACCCAGTACTTC.

The chain is built from TRBV30 and TRBJ1-2; D is ambiguous. V was pared by 0 bases and J by 4 bases, with 12 bases between. The CDR3 spans 14 residues. From germline, CDR1 is GTSNPN and CDR2 SVGIG (reference sequence). As DNA, the CDR3 is TGTGCCTGGAGTGTAGCGTCGGCGTTCTATGGCTACACCTTC. It codes for CAWSVASAFYGYTF. Full variable domain (outside the CDR3, taken from reference TRBV30 and TRBJ1-2): SQTIHQWPATLVQPVGSPLSLECTVEGTSNPNLYWYRQAAGRGLQLLFYSVGIGQISSEVPQNLSASRPQDRQFILSSKKLLLSDSGFYLCAWSVASAFYGYTFGSGTRLTVV.

The gene calls are TRBV18 and TRBJ1-5, with D possibly TRBD1 on 6 matching bases. The V gene lost 4 bases and the J gene lost 3 bases, with 10 bases spanning the gap. The CDR3 length is 14 residues. The germline gives CDR1 KGHSH, CDR2 LQKENI. This CDR3 reads CASSLQGNNQPQHF. Written as DNA, the CDR3 is TGTGCCAGCTCACTTCAGGGGAACAATCAGCCCCAGCATTTT.

The chain employs TRBV7-7 and TRBJ2-1; D not resolved. The CDR3 is made up of 13 amino acids. The germline gives CDR1 SSHAT, CDR2 FNYEAQ (reference sequence). V lost 1 base to trimming and J lost 8 bases, with 9 bases between them. CDR3 sequence (DNA): TGTGCCAGCAGCTTAGGTTCCGGAGATGAGCAGTTCTTC. The encoded protein is CASSLGSGDEQFF. Variable domain in full (rest from reference TRBV7-7 and TRBJ2-1): GAGVSQSPRYKVTKRGQDVTLRCDPISSHATLYWYQQALGQGPEFLTYFNYEAQPDKSGLPSDRFSAERPEGSISTLTIQRTEQRDSAMYRCASSLGSGDEQFFGPGTRLTVL.

This chain uses TRBV18 with TRBJ1-2; tentatively, D is TRBD1 (6 bases). The CDR3 spans 13 residues. CDR1 and CDR2 (germline): KGHSH, LQKENI. Trimming took off 2 bases at V and 6 bases at J, with 10 bases between the two ends. CDR3 DNA: TGTGCCAGCTCACCAGGGGGCGTCGATGGCTACACCTTC. This gives the protein CASSPGGVDGYTF.

In this sample, this clone turned up once. The chain joins TRBV11-3 to TRBJ1-1; D may be TRBD1 (5 bases). V was clipped by 1 base and J by 1 base, with 7 bases between them. Germline V gene data show CDR1 as SGHNT and CDR2 as YENEEA. The CDR3 has 14 residues. The CDR3 protein is CASSLGGENTEAFF. CDR3 sequence (DNA): TGTGCCAGCAGCTTAGGGGGGGAGAACACTGAAGCTTTCTTT.

This clone was recorded a few times. This chain connects TRBV7-9 to TRBJ1-2; 7 nucleotides match TRBD1. This CDR3 is built from 14 residues. The J segment lost 4 bases and the V segment lost 4 bases, leaving 6 bases of the junction unmatched. Germline lookup yields CDR1 SEHNR and CDR2 FQNEAQ (reference sequence). This CDR3 is CASSSGQRIYGYTF. The CDR3 bases are TGTGCCAGCAGCTCGGGACAGAGGATCTATGGCTACACCTTC.

The CDR3 reads CASSQGPSVYNEQFF. CDR3 nucleotide sequence: TGTGCCAGCAGCCAGGGCCCTAGCGTCTACAATGAGCAGTTCTTC. This chain links TRBV7-8 with TRBJ2-1; maybe TRBD2 (6 bases). V was shortened by 5 bases and J by 3 bases, with 14 bases between the two germline ends. Germline values: CDR1 SGHVS, CDR2 FQNEAQ. The CDR3 has 15 residues.

V and J are TRBV19 and TRBJ2-5; weak D call: TRBD2 (6 bases). Germline CDR1 is LNHDA and CDR2 is SQIVND (reference sequence). V lost 3 bases and J lost 5, with 16 bases in between. The CDR3 has 15 amino acids. CDR3 coding DNA: TGTGCCAGTAGTATTTACTCAAGTCGGGGGGAGACCCAGTACTTC. Its protein product is CASSIYSSRGETQYF.

The chain has TRBV7-2 and TRBJ2-1, with D maybe TRBD1 (5 bases). The V gene's germline CDR1 is SGHTA and CDR2 FQGNSA. This CDR3 is 16 amino acids long. Trimming removed 1 base at V and 2 bases at J, with 12 bases between. The CDR3 coding sequence is TGTGCCAGCAGCTTAGAGGCGGACACCCCCTACAATGAGCAGTTCTTC. It is translated as CASSLEADTPYNEQFF. The variable domain in full, with the rest retrieved from reference TRBV7-2 and TRBJ2-1, is GAGVSQSPSNKVTEKGKDVELRCDPISGHTALYWYRQSLGQGLEFLIYFQGNSAPDKSGLPSDRFSAERTGGSVSTLTIQRTQQEDSAVYLCASSLEADTPYNEQFFGPGTRLTVL.

J is TRBJ2-1 and V is TRBV5-1, with D possibly being TRBD2 (5 bases). The CDR3 is 15 amino acids. V was cut by 3 bases and J by 8 bases, with 18 bases left in between. The germline V gene has CDR1 SGHRS and CDR2 YFSETQ. The CDR3 loop reads CASSSLEAGVHEQFF. CDR3 nucleotide sequence: TGCGCCAGCAGCTCATTGGAGGCGGGTGTTCATGAGCAGTTCTTC.

J is TRBJ2-7 and V is TRBV10-2, with 11 bases that match TRBD1. The ends lost 2 bases at V and 7 bases at J; junction bases unmatched: 13. CDR1 is WSHSY, CDR2 SAAADI, per germline. The CDR3 runs 17 residues. The CDR3: CASSERGPGTGGREQYF. The DNA for the CDR3 is TGCGCCAGCAGTGAGAGGGGGCCCGGGACAGGGGGTCGAGAGCAGTACTTC.

The chain uses TRBV6-1 and TRBJ1-6, with D possibly matching TRBD1 (6 bases). CDR1 MNHNS and CDR2 SASEGT come from the germline V gene. The ends were cut back, 4 bases at V and 7 bases at J, with 11 bases in the middle. This CDR3 has 14 residues. This CDR3 reads CASSGRGQNSPLHF. As DNA, the CDR3 is TGTGCCAGCAGTGGCAGGGGTCAGAATTCACCCCTCCACTTT.

The chain joins TRBV14 to TRBJ2-6, with no clear D. V lost 2 bases, J lost 4 bases, and 12 bases lay in between. The CDR3 runs 16 residues. Germline V gives CDR1 SGHDN, CDR2 FVKESK. The DNA of the CDR3 is TGTGCCAGCAGCCAAATTCCCTCGGTAGGGGCCAACGTCCTGACTTTC. Protein: CASSQIPSVGANVLTF. The full variable domain, with the rest looked up from reference TRBV14 and TRBJ2-6, is EAGVTQFPSHSVIEKGQTVTLRCDPISGHDNLYWYRRVMGKEIKFLLHFVKESKQDESGMPNNRFLAERTGGTYSTLKVQPAELEDSGVYFCASSQIPSVGANVLTFGAGSRLTVL.

The CDR3 sequence: CAWRKGGTEAFF. For the CDR3, the DNA is TGTGCCTGGAGAAAAGGGGGAACTGAAGCTTTCTTT. The gene calls are TRBV30 and TRBJ1-1; weak D call: TRBD1 (6 bases). CDR3 size: 12 residues. V lost 3 bases and J lost 5, with 10 bases in between. Germline V CDR1 and CDR2: GTSNPN, SVGIG (reference sequence).

This clone showed up just once. The chain employs TRBV2 and TRBJ2-7; 10 bases align to TRBD1. This CDR3 is built from 13 residues. V lost 7 bases and J lost 6; bases outside the gene matches: 6. Germline CDR1 is SNHLY and CDR2 is FYNNEI. The CDR3 reads CASTLTGGGEQYF. DNA for the CDR3: TGTGCCAGCACCCTGACAGGGGGCGGCGAGCAGTACTTC.

The genes are TRBV2 and TRBJ1-4, with 10 bases matching TRBD1. The junction had 6 bases not matched to a gene; V was cut back by 3 bases and J by 8 bases. CDR1 is SNHLY and CDR2 is FYNNEI in the germline V gene. The CDR3 covers 15 residues. The CDR3 nucleotides read TGTGCCAGCAGTGAGGGGGGACAGGGGAAAGAAAAACTGTTTTTT. This translates into CASSEGGQGKEKLFF.

The chain links TRBV5-6 to TRBJ2-4; 9 nucleotides match TRBD1. This CDR3 comprises 14 residues. V shed 3 bases, J shed 7 bases, and the junction held 5 bases outside the gene matches. CDR1 and CDR2 from the germline V gene are SGHDT and YYEEEE. This CDR3 reads CASSSGTGYNIQYF. DNA for the CDR3: TGTGCCAGCAGCTCAGGGACAGGGTATAACATTCAGTACTTC.